This entry concerns a single T cell receptor (beta chain). In the original analysis: How many nucleated cells were present was estimated from reference gene primer amplification. TCRdb's table, derived via immunoSEQ multiplex PCR, lists solely in-frame clones and lacks some. D and trimming come from the DNA, and the V and J calls and clone size come from that table. Of roughly 150,000 clones listed, about 82% are singletons. This specimen comes from a study of blood T cell repertoires in COVID-19. As for the study in general: Sites across the United States, Italy and Spain contributed samples from acute and convalescent COVID-19. PBMCs, B-cell-depleted T cells, or T cells were the source of the cDNA or gDNA that made up the material.

The ends lost 6 bases at V and 2 bases at J; junction bases unmatched: 5. The CDR3 sequence is 14 residues long. Germline V gives CDR1 MDHEN, CDR2 SYDVKM. Seattle researchers signed up patients amid active infection and tracked them longitudinally. The sample taken for sequencing was peripheral blood. V gene TRBV28 combines with J gene TRBJ2-7, with 9 bases that match TRBD2. The source of this sequence is a woman of 80 years or more with COVID-19, enrolled during active disease. CDR3 region: CASSLLAGTYEQYF. The CDR3 DNA follows: TGTGCCAGCAGCTTACTAGCGGGTACCTACGAGCAGTACTTC.